This T cell receptor beta chain emerged from a study of blood T cell repertoires in COVID-19. The overall study: The United States, Italy and Spain supplied acute and convalescent COVID-19 samples. In each case, the material was cDNA or gDNA derived from T cells, B-cell-depleted T cells, or PBMCs.

This clone was observed once. TCRdb keeps only in-frame clones here, not all; method: immunoSEQ multiplex PCR. The repertoire holds approximately 300,000 clones, with about 83% as singletons. V was trimmed by 2 bases and J by 3 bases, leaving 12 bases between them. The CDR3 has 15 residues. The germline gives CDR1 SGHNT, CDR2 YYREEE (reference sequence). The receptor was isolated from a woman between 50 and 59 years old with acute or convalescent COVID-19. This chain joins TRBV5-4 and TRBJ2-1; the D is unclear. Sequencing was done on a sample of peripheral blood. In DNA, the CDR3 is TGTGCCAGCAGCTTTGATGCACCAGGCTACAATGAGCAGTTCTTC. Its translation: CASSFDAPGYNEQFF.